Each of the 11 T cell receptor beta chains below was sequenced from the same sample in a study of cytomegalovirus exposure and HLA in healthy donors. Primers: 60 Vbeta forward and 13 Jbeta reverse. Sequencing used immunoSEQ multiplex PCR; TCRdb keeps in-frame clones, though not all of them. This repertoire comprises around 70,000 clones; its ten largest clones make up about 0.83%. Sequencing was performed on PBMCs. The receptors come from a boy younger than 18 in good health and CMV-seronegative.

V usage is TRBV7-3 and J usage is TRBJ2-1, with 11 bases identical to TRBD2. Looked up from germline, CDR1 is SGHTA and CDR2 is FQGTGA. The CDR3 contains 15 residues. The V gene end was trimmed by 5 bases and the J gene end by 6 bases; junction bases not matched to a gene: 6. The CDR3 here is CASSLSGTSGNEQFF. The CDR3 coding sequence is TGTGCCAGCAGCCTAAGCGGGACTAGCGGCAATGAGCAGTTCTTC. Supplemented by reference TRBV7-3 and TRBJ2-1, the full variable domain reads GAGVSQTPSNKVTEKGKYVELRCDPISGHTALYWYRQSLGQGPEFLIYFQGTGAADDSGLPNDRFFAVRPEGSVSTLKIQRTERGDSAVYLCASSLSGTSGNEQFFGPGTRLTVL.

The gene calls are TRBV7-2 and TRBJ1-4, with TRBD1 matching 7 bases. From germline, CDR1 is SGHTA and CDR2 FQGNSA. The CDR3 consists of 17 residues. Trimming at V came to 0 bases and at J to 0 bases, leaving 4 bases not matched to a gene. CDR3 bases: TGTGCCAGCAGCTTAGCGGGACAGCAAGCAACTAATGAAAAACTGTTTTTT. As protein: CASSLAGQQATNEKLFF.

The chain links TRBV4-1 to TRBJ2-7; 7 bases are a match to TRBD2. J was trimmed by 0 bases and V by 1 base; bases with no gene match: 0. Looked up from germline, CDR1 is MGHRA and CDR2 is YSYEKL. This CDR3 contains 14 residues. The CDR3 DNA reads as TGCGCCAGCAGCCAAGGGGGGGGCTCCTACGAGCAGTACTTC. Protein product: CASSQGGGSYEQYF.

The chain links TRBV25-1 to TRBJ1-2; the match to TRBD1 covers 7 bases. Germline-derived CDR1 and CDR2 are MGHDK and SYGVNS. The CDR3 totals 13 residues. J lost 8 bases, V lost 2 bases, and 5 bases had no gene match. The CDR3 spells CASSEKGARGYTF. In nucleotides, the CDR3 is TGTGCCAGCAGTGAAAAGGGGGCGCGGGGCTACACCTTC.

The rearrangement links TRBV2 to TRBJ1-4, with 7 nucleotides matching TRBD1. Germline values: CDR1 SNHLY, CDR2 FYNNEI. V shed 4 bases and J 2 bases; nucleotides not matched to a gene: 4. CDR3 size: 15 residues. For the CDR3, the DNA is TGTGCCAGCAGTGCAAGGGGGCGGACTAATGAAAAACTGTTTTTT. The encoded protein is CASSARGRTNEKLFF.

V usage is TRBV15 and J usage is TRBJ1-6, with a tentative D call TRBD1 (6 bases). Per germline, CDR1 LNHNV and CDR2 YYDKDF (reference sequence). The CDR3 is 17 amino acids. With 0 bases removed from V and 8 bases from J, the gap between germline ends came to 17 bases. CDR3 nucleotides: TGTGCCACCAGCAGAGAACGACCACAGGGTGGGCATTCACCCCTCCACTTT. As protein: CATSRERPQGGHSPLHF.

The chain has TRBV6-5 and TRBJ1-2, with D perhaps TRBD1 (5 bases). Germline V lookup: CDR1 MNHEY, CDR2 SVGAGI. The CDR3 has 13 residues. Trimming left V 7 bases short and J 4 bases short, with 13 bases between. CDR3 DNA sequence: TGTGCCAGCACACGGGGGAAAGGCTATGGCTACACCTTC. Its translation: CASTRGKGYGYTF.

The chain is built from TRBV5-8 and TRBJ2-1, with D possibly being TRBD1 (5 bases). The CDR3 has 15 residues. Germline values: CDR1 SGHTS, CDR2 YDEGEE. The V end was cut by 0 bases, the J end by 8 bases, with 15 bases between. The CDR3 sequence is CASSLVVGLPDEQFF. CDR3 nucleotides: TGTGCCAGCAGCTTGGTGGTGGGGCTTCCGGATGAGCAGTTCTTC.

This rearrangement joins TRBV29-1 to TRBJ1-1, with D possibly matching TRBD1 (5 bases). Trimming stripped 4 bases from V and 1 base from J, with 13 bases between. The germline gives CDR1 SQVTM, CDR2 ANQGSEA. The CDR3 runs 14 residues. CDR3 in amino acids: CSVGGGASNTEAFF. CDR3 bases: TGCAGCGTTGGGGGAGGGGCCTCGAACACTGAAGCTTTCTTT.

V is TRBV2 and J is TRBJ1-2; D remains unclear. V lost 4 bases to trimming and J lost 4 bases, with 13 bases between them. The CDR3 consists of 14 residues. CDR1 is SNHLY, CDR2 FYNNEI, per germline. The CDR3 coding sequence is TGTGCCAGCAGTGTCGCCCCTACGCGCTATGGCTACACCTTC. Amino acids: CASSVAPTRYGYTF. Full variable domain (rest looked up from reference TRBV2 and TRBJ1-2): EPEVTQTPSHQVTQMGQEVILRCVPISNHLYFYWYRQILGQKVEFLVSFYNNEISEKSEIFDDQFSVERPDGSNFTLKIRSTKLEDSAMYFCASSVAPTRYGYTFGSGTRLTVV.

The chain recombines TRBV4-3 with TRBJ2-7; D is perhaps TRBD1 (6 bases). Trimming took 0 bases from V and 2 from J, leaving 11 bases between them. The CDR3 is made up of 15 amino acids. Germline values: CDR1 LGHNA, CDR2 YSLEER. The CDR3 nucleotides are TGCGCCAGCAGCCAAGATCAGGACAGTGCCTACGAGCAGTACTTC. This encodes CASSQDQDSAYEQYF.